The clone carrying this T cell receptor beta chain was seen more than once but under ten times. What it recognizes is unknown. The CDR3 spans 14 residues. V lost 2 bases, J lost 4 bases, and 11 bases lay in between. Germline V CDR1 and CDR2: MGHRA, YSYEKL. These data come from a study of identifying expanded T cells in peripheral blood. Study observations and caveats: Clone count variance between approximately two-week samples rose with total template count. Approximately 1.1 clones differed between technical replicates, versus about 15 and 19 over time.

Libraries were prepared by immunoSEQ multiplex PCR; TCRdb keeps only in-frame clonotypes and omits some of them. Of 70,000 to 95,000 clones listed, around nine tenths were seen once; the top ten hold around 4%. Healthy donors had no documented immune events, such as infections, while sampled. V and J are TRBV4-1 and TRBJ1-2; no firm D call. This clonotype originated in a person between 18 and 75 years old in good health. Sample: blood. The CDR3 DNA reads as TGCGCCAGCAGCCAACGCGGAGGGAGCTATGGCTACACCTTC. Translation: CASSQRGGSYGYTF.